This T cell receptor (beta chain) derives from a study of blood T cell repertoires in COVID-19. Across the whole study: COVID-19 samples from acute and convalescent phases originated in the United States, Italy and Spain. T cells, B-cell-depleted T cells, or PBMCs supplied cDNA or gDNA.

Original analysis: Reference gene primers were amplified, and this amplification served to estimate nucleated cell counts. Sequencing used immunoSEQ multiplex PCR; TCRdb keeps in-frame clones, though not all of them. V and J calls and clone size follow that table, whereas D and trimming were derived from the DNA. This table has 140,000 or so clones, around 82% appearing once. The germline V gene has CDR1 SGDLS and CDR2 YYNGEE. This CDR3 contains 19 residues. Trimming stripped 0 bases from V and 0 bases from J, with 16 bases between. Specimen: peripheral blood. This chain links TRBV9 with TRBJ2-6; tentatively, D is TRBD2 (6 bases). The clonotype originates from a woman aged 50 to 60 with acute or convalescent COVID-19. This CDR3 is CASSVATLRGSSGANVLTF. The DNA of the CDR3 is TGTGCCAGCAGCGTAGCGACTTTACGGGGGTCCTCTGGGGCCAACGTCCTGACTTTC. Filled out from reference TRBV9 and TRBJ2-6, the complete variable domain reads DSGVTQTPKHLITATGQRVTLRCSPRSGDLSVYWYQQSLDQGLQFLIQYYNGEERAKGNILERFSAQQFPDLHSELNLSSLELGDSALYFCASSVATLRGSSGANVLTFGAGSRLTVL.